This passage covers 24 T cell receptor beta chains from one sample sequenced in a study of cytomegalovirus exposure and HLA in healthy donors. This PCR relied on a set of 60 Vbeta primers and 13 Jbeta primers. Method: immunoSEQ multiplex PCR; TCRdb's copy keeps in-frame clones and lacks some. The table includes 95,000 to 150,000 clones, 50% to 75% detected once. Sequencing input: PBMCs. Receptor source: a woman between 40 and 50 years old in good health and CMV-seropositive.

The chain combines TRBV30 with TRBJ2-5, with D possibly being TRBD1 (6 bases). Deletions cut 2 bases from V and 8 bases from J, with 9 bases between. The CDR3 consists of 11 residues. CDR1 and CDR2 (germline): GTSNPN, SVGIG (reference sequence). The CDR3 DNA reads as TGTGCCTGGAGTTCGGGGACAACCCAGTACTTC. This codes for CAWSSGTTQYF.

This clone is a singleton in its sample. The gene calls are TRBV5-1 and TRBJ1-1; D perhaps matches TRBD1 (5 bases). V lost 0 bases to trimming and J lost 8 bases, with 20 bases between them. This CDR3 is 16 amino acids long. Germline V gene data show CDR1 as SGHRS and CDR2 as YFSETQ. The CDR3 region has the DNA TGCGCCAGCAGCTTGGGGGTGTCTGGGGCGCGTTCAGAAGCTTTCTTT. Translation: CASSLGVSGARSEAFF.

V is TRBV28 and J is TRBJ2-2, with TRBD1 matching 10 bases. Unmatched junction bases numbered 6, after V lost 5 bases and J lost 6 bases. CDR1 is MDHEN, CDR2 SYDVKM, per germline. CDR3 length: 15 amino acids. The CDR3 coding sequence is TGTGCCAGCAGTAGGGACAGGGGAGGTGCCGGGGAGCTGTTTTTT. This encodes CASSRDRGGAGELFF.

The rearrangement joins TRBV6-5 to TRBJ1-2; the D gene is possibly TRBD1 (6 bases). The germline V and J ends were trimmed by 0 bases and 0 bases, with 11 bases remaining between them. Germline-derived CDR1 and CDR2 are MNHEY and SVGAGI. The CDR3 has 16 amino acids. CDR3 coding DNA: TGTGCCAGCAGTTACTCAGGGGGGGGGACTAACTATGGCTACACCTTC. This encodes CASSYSGGGTNYGYTF.

This clone was seen more than once but under ten times. The chain carries TRBV5-1 and TRBJ1-1; D is unclear. The germline V gene has CDR1 SGHRS and CDR2 YFSETQ. This CDR3 spans 13 amino acids. V was trimmed by 4 bases and J by 6 bases, leaving 13 bases between them. The CDR3 sequence: CASSHNEEAEAFF. CDR3 in DNA: TGCGCCAGCAGCCATAATGAGGAGGCTGAAGCTTTCTTT.

This chain connects TRBV6-6 to TRBJ2-3, with unresolved D. Trimming removed 4 bases from V and 5 bases from J, with 19 bases in between. From germline, CDR1 is MNHNY and CDR2 SVGAGI (reference sequence). The CDR3 spans 16 residues. The CDR3 nucleotides read TGTGCCAGCAGTTCCCCGGGTGACTCATTGTTAGATACGCAGTATTTT. Translated: CASSSPGDSLLDTQYF.

In its sample, this clone was seen a few times. The genes are TRBV28 and TRBJ2-4, with D tentatively TRBD2 (6 bases). Trimming took 8 bases from V and 3 from J, leaving 17 bases between them. In germline, CDR1 is MDHEN, CDR2 SYDVKM. The CDR3 has 15 amino acids. In DNA, the CDR3 is TGTGCCAGCGAGGGATCCTGGCGGGGCAAAAACATTCAGTACTTC. This translates into CASEGSWRGKNIQYF.

The chain uses TRBV18 and TRBJ1-1; the match to TRBD1 covers 8 bases. V was clipped by 4 bases and J by 0 bases; unmatched bases: 4. Germline V lookup: CDR1 KGHSH, CDR2 LQKENI. This CDR3 has 15 residues. The CDR3 protein is CASSLQGALNTEAFF. CDR3 coding DNA: TGTGCCAGCTCACTCCAGGGGGCATTGAACACTGAAGCTTTCTTT.

The chain combines TRBV2 with TRBJ2-7, with TRBD2 matching 16 bases. CDR3 length: 19 amino acids. Germline loops: CDR1 SNHLY, CDR2 FYNNEI. Losses at the gene ends were 6 bases for V and 0 bases for J; bases not matched to a gene: 11. The CDR3 bases are TGTGCCAGCAGGAGGACGGGACTAGCGGGAGGGCATCGCTCCTACGAGCAGTACTTC. Translated: CASRRTGLAGGHRSYEQYF.

The chain joins TRBV6-4 to TRBJ1-1; D is possibly TRBD1 (5 bases). Germline loops: CDR1 MRHNA, CDR2 SNTAGT. Trimming pared 10 bases from V and 6 bases from J, leaving 15 bases between. The CDR3 has 12 residues. The CDR3 loop is CAKPIRGSEAFF. The CDR3 DNA reads as TGTGCCAAGCCGATAAGGGGATCTGAAGCTTTCTTT.

The chain carries TRBV5-1 and TRBJ1-2; 7 nucleotides agree with TRBD1. The CDR3 runs to 14 residues. Trimming cost V 5 bases and J 4 bases; bases outside gene matches: 8. Germline CDR1 and CDR2: SGHRS and YFSETQ. CDR3 loop: CASRYETGPYGYTF. The DNA of the CDR3 is TGCGCCAGCAGGTATGAGACAGGGCCCTATGGCTACACCTTC.

This clone turned up a few times. This chain joins TRBV29-1 and TRBJ1-2; D call uncertain. The CDR3 sequence is 13 residues long. Trimming shortened V by 3 bases and J by 7 bases, and 15 bases separated the two germline ends. Per germline, CDR1 SQVTM and CDR2 ANQGSEA. CDR3: CSVEVEAVGGYTF. CDR3 DNA sequence: TGCAGCGTTGAGGTGGAGGCCGTTGGTGGCTACACCTTC.

The V and J genes are TRBV30 and TRBJ2-5; TRBD2 matches 11 bases. CDR1 is GTSNPN, CDR2 SVGIG, per germline (reference sequence). The CDR3 length is 15 residues. The ends lost 5 bases at V and 2 bases at J; junction bases unmatched: 7. Written as DNA, the CDR3 is TGTGCCTGGTCCCTAGCGGGGGGTTGGCAAGAGACCCAGTACTTC. The encoded protein is CAWSLAGGWQETQYF. Drawing the rest from reference TRBV30 and TRBJ2-5, the complete variable domain is SQTIHQWPATLVQPVGSPLSLECTVEGTSNPNLYWYRQAAGRGLQLLFYSVGIGQISSEVPQNLSASRPQDRQFILSSKKLLLSDSGFYLCAWSLAGGWQETQYFGPGTRLLVL.

The rearrangement links TRBV2 to TRBJ1-1; 8 nucleotides agree with TRBD1. The V gene end was trimmed by 6 bases and the J gene end by 8 bases; junction bases not matched to a gene: 5. Germline assignment: CDR1 SNHLY and CDR2 FYNNEI. The CDR3 has 12 amino acids. The CDR3 DNA sequence: TGTGCCAGCAGCGGACAGGGCGTAGAAGCTTTCTTT. This codes for CASSGQGVEAFF.

In this sample, this clone turned up a few times. The gene calls are TRBV2 and TRBJ2-3; tentatively, D is TRBD2 (6 bases). Germline V gene sequence: CDR1 SNHLY, CDR2 FYNNEI. The germline V and J ends were trimmed by 3 bases and 7 bases, with 17 bases remaining between them. The length of the CDR3 is 15 residues. CDR3 sequence reads: CASSEGLGGINTQYF. The CDR3, as DNA: TGTGCCAGCAGTGAGGGCTTGGGCGGGATAAATACGCAGTATTTT.

V usage is TRBV28 and J usage is TRBJ1-2; D may be TRBD1 (6 bases). V was pared by 5 bases and J by 4 bases, with 14 bases between. The CDR3 spans 14 residues. The V gene's germline CDR1 is MDHEN and CDR2 SYDVKM. The CDR3 here is CASSGQHGLYGYTF. The CDR3 bases are TGTGCCAGCAGTGGACAGCATGGACTCTATGGCTACACCTTC.

CDR3 DNA sequence: TGTGCCAGCAGCTTGGAGACAGCAAATTCACCCCTCCACTTT. As protein: CASSLETANSPLHF. V gene TRBV5-4 combines with J gene TRBJ1-6, with D perhaps TRBD1 (5 bases). This CDR3 is 14 amino acids long. Germline V lookup: CDR1 SGHNT, CDR2 YYREEE (reference sequence). V gave up 0 bases and J gave up 7 bases, with 8 bases separating them.

The chain is built from TRBV5-3 and TRBJ2-7; 7 positions match TRBD2. TRBV5-3 is treated as an ORF (open reading frame) with a function not yet certain. Trimming cost V 6 bases and J 2 bases; bases outside gene matches: 11. There are 15 residues in the CDR3. The CDR3 DNA reads TGTGCCAGAAACACGGGACTACGTGTGCCCTACGAGCAGTACTTC. This translates into CARNTGLRVPYEQYF.

The chain couples TRBV29-1 to TRBJ2-7, with 12 bases fitting TRBD1. CDR3 length equals 14 residues. Trimming at V came to 7 bases and at J to 3 bases, leaving 7 bases not matched to a gene. Germline values: CDR1 SQVTM, CDR2 ANQGSEA. The chain's CDR3 is CSATGTGGNYEQYF. CDR3 in DNA: TGCAGCGCGACGGGGACAGGGGGCAACTACGAGCAGTACTTC.

The rearrangement links TRBV18 to TRBJ2-3, with D unclear. Between the trimmed V and J ends, which lost 3 bases and 1 base, there was a span of 5 bases. Germline V gene data show CDR1 as KGHSH and CDR2 as LQKENI. This CDR3 has 13 residues. The CDR3 loop is CASSPGGTDTQYF. The CDR3 DNA sequence: TGTGCCAGCTCACCGGGCGGCACAGATACGCAGTATTTT.

This clone was seen a few times. The chain couples TRBV6-5 to TRBJ2-7; TRBD2 matches at 11 bases. Germline CDR1 MNHEY, CDR2 SVGAGI. The V and J ends lost 5 bases and 6 bases, in that order; junction bases with no gene match: 6. This CDR3 has 14 amino acids. The CDR3, as DNA: TGTGCCAGCAGTCCACTAGCGGGAGCTGGCGAGCAGTACTTC. Amino acids: CASSPLAGAGEQYF.

This chain links TRBV6-5 with TRBJ2-7, with D possibly matching TRBD2 (5 bases). Trimming took 6 bases from V and 0 from J, leaving 9 bases between them. The CDR3 totals 13 residues. CDR1 and CDR2 from the germline V gene are MNHEY and SVGAGI. The CDR3: CASRTTNSYEQYF. CDR3 DNA: TGTGCCAGCAGAACGACTAACTCCTACGAGCAGTACTTC.

The count of this clone is one. In the same sample, other DNA sequences code for this CDR3. The rearrangement links TRBV6-1 to TRBJ1-5; D is undetermined. Germline V gene sequence: CDR1 MNHNS, CDR2 SASEGT. Trimming stripped 7 bases from V and 9 bases from J, with 7 bases between. There are 10 residues in the CDR3. For the CDR3, the DNA is TGTGCCAGCAACTCGAGGCCCCAGCATTTT. Residues: CASNSRPQHF.

This clone was seen only once. The chain recombines TRBV2 with TRBJ2-2; 7 bases align to TRBD2. J gave up 4 bases and V 11 bases, and 13 bases lay outside the gene matches. Germline CDR1 and CDR2: SNHLY and FYNNEI. The CDR3 length is 15 residues. In DNA, the CDR3 is TGTGCCTCCAGGGTCCGCGGGAGCGGCACCGGGGAGCTGTTTTTT. It is translated as CASRVRGSGTGELFF.